This T cell receptor beta chain is drawn from a study of T-cell reconstitution after alpha-beta-depleted transplantation in children. CDR1 is MNHEY, CDR2 SVGAGI, per germline. The germline V and J ends were trimmed by 6 bases and 1 base, with 9 bases remaining between them. The CDR3 has 13 residues. This clonotype occurred many times. Construction of the TCRbeta library involved unique molecular identifiers. TCRdb reprocessed the PCR reads via MiXCR and lists one record per CDR3 protein. Among approximately 420,000 distinct CDR3 sequences, roughly 10% were seen once, and the ten largest hold 5% to 6.5%.

This TCR came from a human donor who donated a stem cell graft to a child with acute myeloid leukemia. The sample consisted of PBMCs from the stem cell graft donor, taken from the stem cell graft. The J gene is TRBJ1-1, the V gene TRBV6-5; D gene uncertain. CDR3 sequence (DNA): TGTGCCAGCAGCTTCTCCCAGAACACTGAAGCTTTCTTT. It specifies CASSFSQNTEAFF.